This T cell receptor (beta chain) was recovered during a study of HIV-infected children after antiretroviral therapy interruption. Study context: All children had CD4+ count above 500 and viral load below 50 copies/ml. Interruption-arm samples span weeks 0, 12, interruption end (24 or 48), and about 3 years post-study. In continuous treatment, analyzed samples were from weeks 0, 48 and 150.

Indicated treatment: PENTA 11 planned treatment interruption arm or continuous ART arm. Naive CD4+ CD45RA+ CD45RO- T cells were FACS-sorted from thawed PBMCs. A 3' RACE protocol on RNA, with unique molecular identifiers, produced the TCR library. TCRdb reanalysed the 3' RACE reads using MiXCR and keeps one entry per CDR3 protein. The sample lists approximately 95,000 distinct CDR3 sequences; approximately 6.9% were seen once. V was clipped by 3 bases and J by 1 base; unmatched bases: 3. This CDR3 has 14 amino acids. In germline, CDR1 is GTSNPN, CDR2 SVGIG (reference sequence). The clonotype was recovered from a pool of human donors with HIV. This specimen consisted of CD45RA+ CD4+ T cells from PBMCs, pooled from several time points, obtained from a donor given antiretroviral therapy, either interrupted or continuous. Subset noted: naive CD4+ CD45RA+ CD45RO- T cells. The chain carries TRBV30 and TRBJ1-5, with 7 bases that match TRBD1. For the CDR3, the DNA is TGTGCCTGGAGAAAGGGACAGAGCAATCAGCCCCAGCATTTT. It translates to CAWRKGQSNQPQHF.